A single sample gave rise to the 22 T cell receptor beta chains below, sequenced in a study of shared clonotypes between healthy human individuals. Sequenced by immunoSEQ multiplex PCR; TCRdb stores in-frame clones only, minus some. The sample lists approximately 720,000 clones, 55% to 75% occurring once. Sequencing was done on a sample of memory CD4+ T cells sorted from blood. As to subset: CD45RA-negative fraction. The receptors derive from a woman aged 25-40 years in good health.

This sequence joins TRBV4-1 and TRBJ2-3; TRBD2 might be the D (6 bases). Deletions cut 3 bases from V and 2 bases from J, with 15 bases between. Germline CDR1 reads MGHRA; CDR2 reads YSYEKL. The length of the CDR3 is 16 residues. The CDR3 is CASSHSKDYYTDTQYF. The CDR3 DNA reads as TGCGCCAGCAGCCATTCTAAGGACTATTACACAGATACGCAGTATTTT.

CDR3 sequence reads: CASSADRGTGELFF. CDR3 DNA: TGCGCCAGCAGCGCGGACAGGGGCACCGGGGAGCTGTTTTTT. V usage is TRBV5-1 and J usage is TRBJ2-2, with TRBD1 identical over 9 bases. CDR1 is SGHRS, CDR2 YFSETQ, per germline. V dropped 4 bases and J dropped 4; count of bases not matched to a gene: 2. The CDR3 runs to 14 residues.

This chain uses TRBV18 with TRBJ1-3; tentatively, D is TRBD1 (6 bases). Germline V gene lookup returns CDR1 KGHSH and CDR2 LQKENI. V lost 2 bases to trimming and J lost 4 bases, with 9 bases between them. This CDR3 spans 14 amino acids. Written as DNA, the CDR3 is TGTGCCAGCTCACCATGGGACATCGGAAACACCATATATTTT. Protein sequence: CASSPWDIGNTIYF.

The chain employs TRBV5-4 and TRBJ2-7; 13 nucleotides agree with TRBD2. Germline V CDR1 and CDR2: SGHNT, YYREEE (reference sequence). There are 16 residues in the CDR3. V gave up 4 bases and J gave up 0 bases; unmatched junction bases: 4. The CDR3 region has the DNA TGTGCCAGCAGCAAGGGACTAGCGGGGACCTCCTACGAGCAGTACTTC. Translating gives CASSKGLAGTSYEQYF.

This clone has just a few counts. A far larger clone is just one base off, so this is likely a read error. V is TRBV11-2 and J is TRBJ1-1; D gene unclear. With 5 bases removed from V and 0 bases from J, the gap between germline ends came to 7 bases. This CDR3 region has 13 residues. The germline V gene encodes CDR1 SGHAT and CDR2 FQNNGV. The CDR3 bases are TGTGCCAGCAGCCCCAACTTGAACACTGAAGCTTTCTTT. Protein product: CASSPNLNTEAFF.

CDR3 nucleotide sequence: TGTGCCAGCTCACCATCGAGGGATTCCTACAATGAGCAGTTCTTC. Amino acids: CASSPSRDSYNEQFF. The V call is TRBV18, the J call TRBJ2-1; a weak D match, TRBD2 (5 bases). The V and J ends lost 2 bases and 1 base respectively, with 9 bases between them. The CDR3 contains 15 residues. Germline values: CDR1 KGHSH, CDR2 LQKENI.

The rearrangement uses TRBV19 and TRBJ2-7; TRBD2 matches 11 bases. Unmatched junction bases numbered 7, after V lost 6 bases and J lost 0 bases. The germline V gene has CDR1 LNHDA and CDR2 SQIVND (reference sequence). CDR3 length equals 16 residues. The CDR3 protein is CASSTGTSGLSYEQYF. CDR3 sequence (DNA): TGTGCCAGTAGCACCGGGACTAGCGGTCTCTCCTACGAGCAGTACTTC.

Regarding this clone: The same CDR3 also results from other DNA sequences found in this sample. This CDR3 is CASSPTGYEQYF. The CDR3 DNA follows: TGTGCCAGCTCACCGACAGGATACGAGCAGTACTTC. The rearrangement uses TRBV18 and TRBJ2-7; TRBD1 is a possible D gene (6 bases). CDR3 length: 12 residues. Germline V gene lookup returns CDR1 KGHSH and CDR2 LQKENI. The V and J ends lost 3 bases and 4 bases respectively, with 7 bases between them.

This clone has only a few counts. The rearrangement uses TRBV5-4 and TRBJ2-7; D could derive from TRBD1 or TRBD2 (6 bases each). Per germline, CDR1 SGHNT and CDR2 YYREEE (reference sequence). Trimming cost V 3 bases and J 5 bases, with 12 bases left between them. CDR3 size: 13 residues. The DNA for the CDR3 is TGTGCCAGCAGCTCTAAAGGGGGGAACGAGCAGTACTTC. It yields the protein CASSSKGGNEQYF.

The chain uses TRBV4-2 and TRBJ2-1; 13 bases map to TRBD2. The CDR3 runs to 17 residues. CDR1 and CDR2 (germline): LGHNA, YNFKEQ. The ends lost 5 bases at V and 2 bases at J; junction bases unmatched: 6. In DNA form, the CDR3 reads TGTGCCAGCAGCTACCTCGGGACTAGCGGGACCTACAATGAGCAGTTCTTC. It specifies CASSYLGTSGTYNEQFF.

The chain recombines TRBV5-1 with TRBJ2-1; tentatively, D is TRBD2 (6 bases). Trimming left V 4 bases short and J 0 bases short, with 14 bases between. This CDR3 contains 16 residues. The germline V gene has CDR1 SGHRS and CDR2 YFSETQ. CDR3: CASSPGLQSSYNEQFF. DNA for the CDR3: TGCGCCAGCAGCCCGGGACTTCAGAGCTCCTACAATGAGCAGTTCTTC.

The chain has TRBV5-6 and TRBJ2-4, with D possibly being TRBD1 or TRBD2 (6 bases each). Deletions cut 4 bases from V and 6 bases from J, with 20 bases between. Per the germline V gene, CDR1 is SGHDT and CDR2 is YYEEEE. The length of the CDR3 is 16 residues. The CDR3 region has the DNA TGTGCCAGCAGCCAACGGGGGCAACAAGCCTCAAACATTCAGTACTTC. Translation: CASSQRGQQASNIQYF.

This chain links TRBV6-1 with TRBJ1-5; D unclear. V was clipped by 0 bases and J by 0 bases, with 6 bases between them. The CDR3 has 15 amino acids. Germline-derived CDR1 and CDR2 are MNHNS and SASEGT. CDR3 amino acids: CASSEARSSNQPQHF. As DNA, the CDR3 is TGTGCCAGCAGTGAAGCCCGTAGTAGCAATCAGCCCCAGCATTTT.

CDR3 coding DNA: TGTGCCAGCAGCCGCGAGATAGAAGAAGGGCCAGGGGGCACCTTC. It codes for CASSREIEEGPGGTF. The genes are TRBV5-6 and TRBJ1-2; 7 bases match TRBD1. This CDR3 spans 15 amino acids. CDR1 is SGHDT, CDR2 YYEEEE, per germline. After removal of 4 bases from V and 13 bases from J, the junction contained 19 bases not matched to a gene.

The count of this clone is one. This chain connects TRBV28 to TRBJ2-5, with D possibly being TRBD2 (6 bases). Germline V gene data show CDR1 as MDHEN and CDR2 as SYDVKM. This CDR3 contains 16 residues. V was trimmed by 4 bases and J by 3 bases, leaving 18 bases between them. This CDR3 reads CASSYSGAKGKETQYF. The DNA for the CDR3 is TGTGCCAGCAGTTATTCGGGAGCGAAGGGGAAAGAGACCCAGTACTTC.

V gene TRBV14 combines with J gene TRBJ2-7; 13 positions match TRBD2. The CDR3 extends over 18 amino acids. Germline V gives CDR1 SGHDN, CDR2 FVKESK. The trim removed 4 bases at V and 6 bases at J, leaving 15 bases unmatched. The CDR3 nucleotides are TGTGCCAGCAGCCGCAGTACTAGCGGGAGGGCCGTGGGCACCGAGCAGTACTTC. It yields the protein CASSRSTSGRAVGTEQYF.

The chain uses TRBV7-9 and TRBJ1-1; D is ambiguous. The ends were cut back, 4 bases at V and 9 bases at J, with 15 bases in the middle. There are 13 residues in the CDR3. Germline V gene data show CDR1 as SEHNR and CDR2 as FQNEAQ (reference sequence). For the CDR3, the DNA is TGTGCCAGCAGCTCGTCAGTACTCCGGCAAGCTTTCTTT. It is translated as CASSSSVLRQAFF.

The rearrangement joins TRBV2 to TRBJ2-1; D ambiguous. CDR1 SNHLY and CDR2 FYNNEI come from the germline V gene. Between the trimmed V and J ends, which lost 7 bases and 0 bases, there was a span of 4 bases. There are 12 residues in the CDR3. The CDR3 DNA follows: TGTGCCAGCATTGACTCCTACAATGAGCAGTTCTTC. It specifies CASIDSYNEQFF.

The chain combines TRBV6-1 with TRBJ2-7, with 9 bases fitting TRBD1. There are 15 residues in the CDR3. The J segment lost 0 bases and the V segment lost 5 bases, leaving 5 bases of the junction unmatched. Germline loops: CDR1 MNHNS, CDR2 SASEGT. CDR3: CASSQQGAISYEQYF. Here the CDR3 DNA reads TGTGCCAGCAGTCAACAGGGGGCGATCTCCTACGAGCAGTACTTC.

The rearrangement joins TRBV19 to TRBJ1-2; no definite D call. CDR1 and CDR2 from the germline V gene are LNHDA and SQIVND (reference sequence). The CDR3 runs to 12 residues. Trimming stripped 6 bases from V and 8 bases from J, with 13 bases between. CDR3 DNA: TGTGCCAGTAGCCCCCGAGGGCCCGGCTACACCTTC. Amino acid sequence: CASSPRGPGYTF.

The chain uses TRBV7-3 and TRBJ1-1; perhaps TRBD1 as D (5 bases). CDR3 length equals 13 residues. V lost 4 bases to trimming and J lost 4 bases, with 10 bases between them. Germline V gene data show CDR1 as SGHTA and CDR2 as FQGTGA. The CDR3 coding sequence is TGTGCCAGCAGCTCCGGGGGAGGCACTGAAGCTTTCTTT. Translated, it gives CASSSGGGTEAFF. Full variable domain (outside the CDR3, taken from reference TRBV7-3 and TRBJ1-1): GAGVSQTPSNKVTEKGKYVELRCDPISGHTALYWYRQSLGQGPEFLIYFQGTGAADDSGLPNDRFFAVRPEGSVSTLKIQRTERGDSAVYLCASSSGGGTEAFFGQGTRLTVV.

This chain connects TRBV11-2 to TRBJ2-5; D possibly corresponds to TRBD2 (6 bases). The CDR3 is 14 amino acids. Trimming took 2 bases from V and 5 from J, leaving 12 bases between them. Germline values: CDR1 SGHAT, CDR2 FQNNGV. As DNA, the CDR3 is TGTGCCAGCAGCTTAAAAGCAGGGAGGGAGACCCAGTACTTC. This sequence encodes CASSLKAGRETQYF.